The present TCR beta chain was sequenced within a study of shared clonotypes between healthy human individuals. Across the study: Per-donor plates numbered three CD4 naive, three CD4 memory, two CD8 naive and one CD8 memory.

The V gene lost 5 bases and the J gene lost 0 bases, with 14 bases spanning the gap. Germline V gene sequence: CDR1 MNHEY, CDR2 SMNVEV (reference sequence). CDR3 size: 16 residues. As defined, naive CD8 cells were CD45RO-negative and positively selected for CCR7, with terminally differentiated effector memory CD45RA+ cells excluded. Once extracted for a subset, genomic DNA was divided evenly among several immunoSEQ plates. Profiled with immunoSEQ multiplex PCR; TCRdb holds only in-frame clones, not every one. Among some 2 million clones listed, about 95% were seen once. A single count supports this clone.

The sequencing input was naive CD8+ T cells sorted from blood. V and J are TRBV27 and TRBJ2-1, with D unclear. This clonotype was obtained from a man aged 18 to 29 in good health. The chain's CDR3 is CASSSEGQSSYNEQFF. CDR3 in DNA: TGTGCCAGCAGTAGTGAAGGCCAAAGCTCCTACAATGAGCAGTTCTTC.